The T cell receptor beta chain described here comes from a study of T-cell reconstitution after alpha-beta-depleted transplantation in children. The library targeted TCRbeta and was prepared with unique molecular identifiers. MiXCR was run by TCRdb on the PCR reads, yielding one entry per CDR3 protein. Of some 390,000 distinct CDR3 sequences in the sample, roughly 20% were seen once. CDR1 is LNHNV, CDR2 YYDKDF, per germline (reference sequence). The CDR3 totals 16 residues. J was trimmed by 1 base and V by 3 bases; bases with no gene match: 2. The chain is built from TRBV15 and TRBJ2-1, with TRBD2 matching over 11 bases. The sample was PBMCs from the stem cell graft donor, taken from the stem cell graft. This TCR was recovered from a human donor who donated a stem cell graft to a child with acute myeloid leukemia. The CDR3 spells CATSSASGRSYNEQFF. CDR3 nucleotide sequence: TGTGCCACCAGCAGTGCTAGCGGGAGGTCCTACAATGAGCAGTTCTTC. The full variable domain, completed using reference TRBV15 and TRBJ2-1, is DAMVIQNPRYQVTQFGKPVTLSCSQTLNHNVMYWYQQKSSQAPKLLFHYYDKDFNNEADTPDNFQSRRPNTSFCFLDIRSPGLGDTAMYLCATSSASGRSYNEQFFGPGTRLTVL.